This T cell receptor (beta chain) was captured in a study of human T cells and chemical hapten exposure. Time point indicated: pre-sensitization, week 0. Indicated treatment: therapeutic diphenylcyclopropenone sensitization with weekly scalp DPC. MiXCR, applied by TCRdb to the RACE reads, yields one record per CDR3 protein. The table records roughly 100,000 distinct CDR3 sequences, less than 15% of them present only once. Trimming stripped 2 bases from V and 0 bases from J, with 11 bases between. CDR3 size: 15 residues. This specimen was whole blood, taken in connection with sensitization to the hapten diphenylcyclopropenone (DPC). The TCR comes from a woman between 45 and 65 years old with alopecia areata. Some clones in this sample may be carry-over from other donors' samples. The chain uses TRBV12-3 or TRBV12-4 and TRBJ2-7, with a tentative D call TRBD1 (5 bases). The CDR3: CASSLRGGSSYEQYF. The CDR3 DNA is TGTGCCAGCAGTTTAAGGGGCGGAAGCTCCTACGAGCAGTACTTC.